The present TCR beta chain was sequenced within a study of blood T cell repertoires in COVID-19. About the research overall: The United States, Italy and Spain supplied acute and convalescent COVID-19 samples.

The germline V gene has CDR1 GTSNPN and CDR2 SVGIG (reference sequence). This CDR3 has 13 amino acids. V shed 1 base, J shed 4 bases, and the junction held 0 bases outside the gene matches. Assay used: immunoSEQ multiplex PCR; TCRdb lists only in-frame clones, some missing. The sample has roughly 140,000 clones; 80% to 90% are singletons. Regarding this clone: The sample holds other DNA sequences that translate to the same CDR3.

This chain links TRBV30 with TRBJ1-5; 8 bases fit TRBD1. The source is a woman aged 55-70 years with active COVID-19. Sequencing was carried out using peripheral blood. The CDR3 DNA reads TGTGCCTGGAGTGGACAGGGGAATCAGCCCCAGCATTTT. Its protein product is CAWSGQGNQPQHF.